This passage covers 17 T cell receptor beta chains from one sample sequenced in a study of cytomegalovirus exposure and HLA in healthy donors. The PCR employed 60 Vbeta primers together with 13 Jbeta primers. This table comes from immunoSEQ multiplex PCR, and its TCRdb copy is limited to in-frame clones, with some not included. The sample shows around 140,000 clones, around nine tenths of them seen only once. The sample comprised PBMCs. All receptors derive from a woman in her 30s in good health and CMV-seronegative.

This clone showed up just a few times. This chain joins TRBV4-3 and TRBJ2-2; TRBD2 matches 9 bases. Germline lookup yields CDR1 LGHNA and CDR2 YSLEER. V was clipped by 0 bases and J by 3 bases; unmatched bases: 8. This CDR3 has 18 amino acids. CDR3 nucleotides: TGCGCCAGCAGCCAAGATGAGGGGCTAGCGGGGTACACCGGGGAGCTGTTTTTT. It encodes CASSQDEGLAGYTGELFF.

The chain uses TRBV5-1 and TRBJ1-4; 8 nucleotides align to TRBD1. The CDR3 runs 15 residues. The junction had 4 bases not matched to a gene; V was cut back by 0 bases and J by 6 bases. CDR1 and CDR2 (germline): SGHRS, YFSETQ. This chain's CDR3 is CASSLDTGGYEKLFF. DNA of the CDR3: TGCGCCAGCAGCTTGGATACAGGGGGTTATGAAAAACTGTTTTTT. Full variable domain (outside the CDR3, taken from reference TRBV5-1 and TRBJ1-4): KAGVTQTPRYLIKTRGQQVTLSCSPISGHRSVSWYQQTPGQGLQFLFEYFSETQRNKGNFPGRFSGRQFSNSRSEMNVSTLELGDSALYLCASSLDTGGYEKLFFGSGTQLSVL.

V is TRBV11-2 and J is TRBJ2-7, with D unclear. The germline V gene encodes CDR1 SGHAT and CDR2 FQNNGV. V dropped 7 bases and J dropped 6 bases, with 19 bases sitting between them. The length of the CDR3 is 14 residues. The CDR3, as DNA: TGTGCCAGCACCTCGCCTGGTAGCTCCGGCGAGCAGTACTTC. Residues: CASTSPGSSGEQYF.

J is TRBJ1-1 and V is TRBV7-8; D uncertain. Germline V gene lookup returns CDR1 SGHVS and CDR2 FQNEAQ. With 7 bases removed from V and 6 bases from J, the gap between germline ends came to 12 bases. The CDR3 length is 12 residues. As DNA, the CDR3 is TGTGCCAGCACCTCGATTTCGGCTGAAGCTTTCTTT. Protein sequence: CASTSISAEAFF.

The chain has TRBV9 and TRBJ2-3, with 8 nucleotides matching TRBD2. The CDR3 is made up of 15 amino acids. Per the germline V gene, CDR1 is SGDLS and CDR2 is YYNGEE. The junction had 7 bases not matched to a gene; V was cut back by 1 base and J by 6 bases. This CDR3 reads CASSVSQREMDTQYF. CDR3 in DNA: TGTGCCAGCAGCGTATCCCAGCGGGAGATGGATACGCAGTATTTT.

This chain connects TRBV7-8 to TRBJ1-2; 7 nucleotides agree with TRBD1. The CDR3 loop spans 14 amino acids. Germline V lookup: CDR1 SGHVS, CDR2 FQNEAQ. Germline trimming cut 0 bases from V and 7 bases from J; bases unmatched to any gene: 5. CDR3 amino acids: CASSLAARTGGYTF. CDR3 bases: TGTGCCAGCAGCTTAGCAGCGAGGACAGGTGGCTACACCTTC.

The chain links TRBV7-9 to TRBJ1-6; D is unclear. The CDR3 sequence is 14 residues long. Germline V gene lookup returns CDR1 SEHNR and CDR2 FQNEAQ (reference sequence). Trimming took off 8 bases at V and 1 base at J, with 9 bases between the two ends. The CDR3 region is CASARDSYNSPLHF. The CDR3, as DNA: TGTGCCAGCGCACGGGATTCCTATAATTCACCCCTCCACTTT. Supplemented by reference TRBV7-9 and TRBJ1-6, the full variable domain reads DTGVSQNPRHKITKRGQNVTFRCDPISEHNRLYWYRQTLGQGPEFLTYFQNEAQLEKSRLLSDRFSAERPKGSFSTLEIQRTEQGDSAMYLCASARDSYNSPLHFGNGTRLTVT.

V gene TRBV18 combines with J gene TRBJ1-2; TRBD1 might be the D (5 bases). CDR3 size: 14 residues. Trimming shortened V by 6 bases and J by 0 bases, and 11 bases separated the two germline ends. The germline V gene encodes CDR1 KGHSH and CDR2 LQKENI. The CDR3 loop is CASSPGSSNYGYTF. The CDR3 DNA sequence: TGTGCCAGCTCTCCAGGGAGTTCTAACTATGGCTACACCTTC.

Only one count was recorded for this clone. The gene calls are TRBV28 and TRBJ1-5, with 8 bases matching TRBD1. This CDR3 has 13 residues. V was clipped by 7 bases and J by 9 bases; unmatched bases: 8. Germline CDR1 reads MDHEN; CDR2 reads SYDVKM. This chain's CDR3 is CASTGTGPRPQHF. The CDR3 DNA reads TGTGCCAGCACAGGGACAGGCCCTCGGCCCCAGCATTTT. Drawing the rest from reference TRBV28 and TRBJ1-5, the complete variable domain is DVKVTQSSRYLVKRTGEKVFLECVQDMDHENMFWYRQDPGLGLRLIYFSYDVKMKEKGDIPEGYSVSREKKERFSLILESASTNQTSMYLCASTGTGPRPQHFGDGTRLSIL.

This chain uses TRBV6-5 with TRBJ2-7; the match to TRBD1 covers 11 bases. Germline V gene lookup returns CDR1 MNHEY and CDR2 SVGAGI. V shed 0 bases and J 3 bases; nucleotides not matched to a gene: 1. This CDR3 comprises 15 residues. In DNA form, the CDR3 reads TGTGCCAGCAGTTACTCGGGACAGGGGGTCTACGAGCAGTACTTC. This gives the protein CASSYSGQGVYEQYF.

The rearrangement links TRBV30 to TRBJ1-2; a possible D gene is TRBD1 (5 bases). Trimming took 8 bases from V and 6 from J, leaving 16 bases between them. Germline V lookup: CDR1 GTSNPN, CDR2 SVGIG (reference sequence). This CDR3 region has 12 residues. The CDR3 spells CARSRDWDGYTF. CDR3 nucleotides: TGTGCCCGCTCCAGGGATTGGGATGGCTACACCTTC.

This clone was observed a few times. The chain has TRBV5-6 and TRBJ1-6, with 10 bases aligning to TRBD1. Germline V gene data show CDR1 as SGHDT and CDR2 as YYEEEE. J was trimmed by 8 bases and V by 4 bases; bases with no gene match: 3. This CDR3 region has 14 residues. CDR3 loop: CASSLGQGDSPLHF. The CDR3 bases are TGTGCCAGCAGCCTCGGACAGGGGGATTCACCCCTCCACTTT.

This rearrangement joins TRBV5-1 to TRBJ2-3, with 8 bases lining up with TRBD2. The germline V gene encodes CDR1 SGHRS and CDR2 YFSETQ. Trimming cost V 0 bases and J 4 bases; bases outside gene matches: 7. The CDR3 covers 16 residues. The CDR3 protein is CASSLGSGSLADTQYF. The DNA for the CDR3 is TGCGCCAGCAGCTTGGGCAGCGGGAGTCTTGCAGATACGCAGTATTTT.

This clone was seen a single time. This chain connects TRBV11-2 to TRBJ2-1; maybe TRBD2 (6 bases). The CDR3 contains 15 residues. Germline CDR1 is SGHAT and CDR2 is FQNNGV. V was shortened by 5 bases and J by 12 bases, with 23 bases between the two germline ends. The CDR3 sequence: CASSPGGRGRFGQFF. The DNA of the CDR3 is TGTGCCAGCAGCCCGGGTGGGCGGGGCAGGTTCGGGCAGTTCTTC. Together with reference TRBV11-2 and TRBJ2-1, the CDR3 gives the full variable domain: EAGVAQSPRYKIIEKRQSVAFWCNPISGHATLYWYQQILGQGPKLLIQFQNNGVVDDSQLPKDRFSAERLKGVDSTLKIQPAKLEDSAVYLCASSPGGRGRFGQFFGPGTRLTVL.

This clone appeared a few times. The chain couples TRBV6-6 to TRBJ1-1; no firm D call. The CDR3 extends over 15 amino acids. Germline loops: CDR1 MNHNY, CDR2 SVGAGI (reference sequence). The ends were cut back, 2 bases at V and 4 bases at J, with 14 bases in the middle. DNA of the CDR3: TGTGCCAGCAGTTACGAACTAGCTTGGGGCACTGAAGCTTTCTTT. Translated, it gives CASSYELAWGTEAFF.

The CDR3 sequence: CASSTRRDRYSQETQYF. In DNA, the CDR3 is TGTGCCAGCAGCACGCGCCGGGACAGGTACTCTCAAGAGACCCAGTACTTC. The chain recombines TRBV7-8 with TRBJ2-5, with 8 bases lining up with TRBD1. Germline trimming cut 5 bases from V and 2 bases from J; bases unmatched to any gene: 13. Germline assignment: CDR1 SGHVS and CDR2 FQNEAQ. This CDR3 is 17 amino acids long. The full variable domain, in which reference TRBV7-8 and TRBJ2-5 provide the parts outside the CDR3, is GAGVSQSPRYKVAKRGQDVALRCDPISGHVSLFWYQQALGQGPEFLTYFQNEAQLDKSGLPSDRFFAERPEGSVSTLKIQRTQQEDSAVYLCASSTRRDRYSQETQYFGPGTRLLVL.

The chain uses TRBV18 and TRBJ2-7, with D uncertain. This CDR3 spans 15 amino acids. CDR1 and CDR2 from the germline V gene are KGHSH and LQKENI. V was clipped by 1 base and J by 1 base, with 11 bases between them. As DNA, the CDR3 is TGTGCCAGCTCACCACTTCTCACAGATTCCTACGAGCAGTACTTC. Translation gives CASSPLLTDSYEQYF.